This is a list of T cell receptor beta chains from one sample in a study of spatial heterogeneity in lung cancer. A single record per CDR3 protein comes from TCRdb applying MiXCR to the 5' RACE reads. The table lists about 85,000 distinct CDR3 sequences, under 25% of them singletons. Source: PBMCs, taken at surgery. These receptors were collected from a male donor with early-stage non-small cell lung cancer. Both conserved end residues are trimmed from each CDR3.

TRBV19 | ASRMGQADTGELF
TRBV7-8 | ASSPRSRGNNSPLH
TRBV29-1 | SVADYNEQF
TRBV5-1 | ASSLQPGELF
TRBV7-9 | ASSLARGRDSNQPQH
TRBV20-1 | SATGTGDEQY
TRBV29-1 | SVEGRLNTGELF
TRBV18 | ASSPGTANYGYT
TRBV3-1 | ASRLWTDETQY
TRBV3-1 | ASSPSGSANNEQF
TRBV5-1 | ASSFQRSSYEQY
TRBV29-1 | SVKGTDNSPLH
TRBV4-3 | ASSQDLGQGNAPLH
TRBV6-5 | ASSIRDMNTEAF
TRBV28 | ASSPDTPGRNQPQH
TRBV6-6 | ASSYSTNEQF
TRBV7-9 | ASSLDLAGGPHNEQF
TRBV6-1 | ASSARQGRNTGELF
TRBV4-3 | ASSQKLAGAYNEQF
TRBV7-8 | ASSLGGTSAETQY
TRBV21-1 | APGGRSRHSNQPQH
TRBV28 | ASRAGLADTGELF
TRBV27 | ASTFPPGTGLKETQY
TRBV6-2/TRBV6-3 | ASSYSGGHNSPLH
TRBV4-2 | ASSQGGGIEKLF
TRBV3-1 | ASSPARNTGELF
TRBV20-1 | SAREVLDQPQH
TRBV2 | ASSDLKRGPTEQY
TRBV9 | TSSVEGGSYNEQF
TRBV7-3 | ASSLSADTQY
TRBV7-6 | ASSRQQGPYEQY
TRBV28 | ASRLQGGNTEAF
TRBV18 | ASSTWTGQTQY
TRBV20-1 | SLRRVGTVGNQPQH
TRBV12-3/TRBV12-4 | ASNSGLGANVLT
TRBV6-1 | ASSPTGFPADTQY
TRBV20-1 | SARPLKRGGVYNEQF
TRBV27 | ASSLSGGTTDTQY
TRBV28 | ASSSVQGMADTQY
TRBV5-1 | ASSSGTHNQETQY
TRBV25-1 | ASSEGQTLTDTQY
TRBV7-3 | ASSLTGSTYNEQF
TRBV19 | ASSIEGQRSTDTQY
TRBV6-1 | ASSEALHSNQPQH
TRBV28 | ASSLRDPSYEQY
TRBV3-1 | ASSTRQGNTEAF
TRBV5-5 | ASLSSGARDEQY
TRBV28 | ASSYTRTARGYEQY
TRBV12-3/TRBV12-4 | ASSLGRQGEGYT
TRBV7-8 | ASSLPLRLAIRGEQF
TRBV7-2 | ASILAGGPGDTQY
TRBV20-1 | SARDWRGGGYNEQF
TRBV11-2 | ASSLELASSTDTQY
TRBV20-1 | SVTMRSGSTDTQY
TRBV28 | ASLMAGSTDTQY
TRBV7-3 | ASSLGLTPYNEQY
TRBV29-1 | SVVLPRGSGNEQF
TRBV5-5 | ASSWGVDNSPLH